The 24 T cell receptor beta chains reported below all come from one sample, sequenced in a study of cytomegalovirus exposure and HLA in healthy donors. Researchers ran the PCR with 60 Vbeta and 13 Jbeta primers. Libraries were prepared by immunoSEQ multiplex PCR; TCRdb keeps only in-frame clonotypes and omits some of them. The table includes under 130,000 clones, 75% to 85% detected once. Sequenced sample: PBMCs. The receptors originated from a young man in good health and CMV-seronegative.

The chain recombines TRBV2 with TRBJ1-5; 10 nucleotides agree with TRBD1. The CDR3 is 16 residues long. With 5 bases clipped from V and 6 bases from J, the junction kept 10 bases outside the gene matches. The germline V gene encodes CDR1 SNHLY and CDR2 FYNNEI. The CDR3, as DNA: TGTGCCAGCAGTCCCGAGACAGGGGGCAGGGGTCAGCCCCAGCATTTT. This gives the protein CASSPETGGRGQPQHF.

The chain is built from TRBV11-2 and TRBJ1-1, with 7 bases that match TRBD1. Germline loops: CDR1 SGHAT, CDR2 FQNNGV. The CDR3 has 16 amino acids. V lost 2 bases, J lost 4 bases, and 10 bases stayed unmatched. CDR3 sequence: CASSLFGGGLRTEAFF. CDR3 DNA sequence: TGTGCCAGCAGCTTATTCGGAGGGGGCTTGCGCACTGAAGCTTTCTTT.

The chain employs TRBV11-2 and TRBJ1-5, with no clear D. V was cut by 1 base and J by 4 bases, with 11 bases left in between. Per germline, CDR1 SGHAT and CDR2 FQNNGV. This CDR3 contains 15 residues. CDR3: CASSLGWGGNQPQHF. The CDR3 nucleotides are TGTGCCAGCAGCTTAGGATGGGGAGGAAATCAGCCCCAGCATTTT. Full variable domain (missing parts from reference TRBV11-2 and TRBJ1-5): EAGVAQSPRYKIIEKRQSVAFWCNPISGHATLYWYQQILGQGPKLLIQFQNNGVVDDSQLPKDRFSAERLKGVDSTLKIQPAKLEDSAVYLCASSLGWGGNQPQHFGDGTRLSIL.

V gene TRBV2 combines with J gene TRBJ2-2; D might be TRBD2 (6 bases). Germline CDR1 is SNHLY and CDR2 is FYNNEI. This CDR3 region has 13 residues. The V and J ends lost 8 bases and 5 bases respectively, with 12 bases between them. CDR3 residues: CASFRLGTGELFF. CDR3 sequence (DNA): TGTGCCAGCTTCAGACTAGGGACCGGGGAGCTGTTTTTT.

The sample holds one count of this clone. The chain combines TRBV18 with TRBJ2-7, with TRBD1 matching 9 bases. This CDR3 has 13 amino acids. With 3 bases clipped from V and 5 bases from J, the junction kept 2 bases outside the gene matches. Germline CDR1 KGHSH, CDR2 LQKENI. The CDR3 DNA reads TGTGCCAGCTCACCGGGACAGGGTCACGAGCAGTACTTC. Its protein is CASSPGQGHEQYF.

The V and J genes are TRBV11-2 and TRBJ1-2, with 8 bases lining up with TRBD1. The germline CDR1 and CDR2 sequences are SGHAT and FQNNGV. The CDR3 is made up of 16 amino acids. V was clipped by 5 bases and J by 6 bases; unmatched bases: 14. The CDR3 sequence: CASSPTTGVEGDGYTF. DNA of the CDR3: TGTGCCAGCAGCCCGACGACAGGGGTTGAAGGCGATGGCTACACCTTC. Looking up the rest from reference TRBV11-2 and TRBJ1-2 gives the full variable domain: EAGVAQSPRYKIIEKRQSVAFWCNPISGHATLYWYQQILGQGPKLLIQFQNNGVVDDSQLPKDRFSAERLKGVDSTLKIQPAKLEDSAVYLCASSPTTGVEGDGYTFGSGTRLTVV.

There are a few counts of this clone. The rearrangement joins TRBV7-3 to TRBJ2-2, with a weak D call TRBD2 (5 bases). Germline V gives CDR1 SGHTA, CDR2 FQGTGA. The V gene lost 2 bases and the J gene lost 0 bases, with 7 bases spanning the gap. The CDR3 has 15 amino acids. The chain's CDR3 is CASSLGGPNTGELFF. The CDR3 region has the DNA TGTGCCAGCAGCTTAGGCGGGCCGAACACCGGGGAGCTGTTTTTT.

The rearrangement uses TRBV5-6 and TRBJ1-1; D perhaps matches TRBD1 (5 bases). Trimming removed 5 bases at V and 5 bases at J, with 25 bases between. The CDR3 length is 17 residues. CDR1 is SGHDT and CDR2 is YYEEEE in the germline V gene. The CDR3 spells CASRLYRSNRERTEAFF. The CDR3 nucleotides read TGTGCCAGCAGACTGTACAGGTCAAATAGGGAAAGGACTGAAGCTTTCTTT.

The gene calls are TRBV12-5 and TRBJ1-5; unclear D gene. V lost 9 bases, J lost 7 bases, and 16 bases lay in between. Germline loops: CDR1 LGHNT, CDR2 FRNRAP. This CDR3 region has 13 residues. The CDR3 nucleotides are TGTGCTAGCCTACCCACCGCCGGGCAGCCCCAGCATTTT. Its protein product is CASLPTAGQPQHF.

V gene TRBV6-1 combines with J gene TRBJ2-7, with 8 positions matching TRBD1. This CDR3 region has 15 residues. The V and J ends lost 4 bases and 6 bases, in that order; junction bases with no gene match: 11. Looked up from germline, CDR1 is MNHNS and CDR2 is SASEGT. CDR3 DNA: TGTGCCAGCAGTGCCTTTCAGGGGGCAGCGATCGAGCAGTACTTC. It codes for CASSAFQGAAIEQYF.

The chain employs TRBV19 and TRBJ2-7; possibly TRBD2 for D (6 bases). Germline V lookup: CDR1 LNHDA, CDR2 SQIVND (reference sequence). V was trimmed by 5 bases and J by 3 bases, leaving 14 bases between them. CDR3 length equals 14 residues. DNA for the CDR3: TGTGCCAGTAGTTCTAGGAGGGGTGGCTACGAGCAGTACTTC. Its translation: CASSSRRGGYEQYF.

The chain combines TRBV5-1 with TRBJ2-5; 9 bases match TRBD1. In germline, CDR1 is SGHRS, CDR2 YFSETQ. This CDR3 is 16 amino acids long. Unmatched junction bases numbered 5, after V lost 0 bases and J lost 2 bases. In nucleotides, the CDR3 is TGCGCCAGCAGCTTGGGGGGGGACAGGGATCAAGAGACCCAGTACTTC. This sequence encodes CASSLGGDRDQETQYF.

The CDR3 is CASSLVGASYEQYF. The DNA of the CDR3 is TGTGCCAGCAGCTTGGTAGGGGCGTCCTACGAGCAGTACTTC. The genes are TRBV5-6 and TRBJ2-7; maybe TRBD1 (5 bases). Germline-derived CDR1 and CDR2 are SGHDT and YYEEEE. Trimming left V 0 bases short and J 1 base short, with 8 bases between. The CDR3 length is 14 residues.

There are a few counts of this clone. The chain is built from TRBV4-3 and TRBJ2-7; 10 bases align to TRBD1. J gave up 3 bases and V 0 bases, and 5 bases lay outside the gene matches. Germline lookup yields CDR1 LGHNA and CDR2 YSLEER. This CDR3 has 16 residues. CDR3 region: CASSQDPGQGFYEQYF. CDR3 nucleotide sequence: TGCGCCAGCAGCCAAGATCCGGGACAGGGGTTCTACGAGCAGTACTTC.

The CDR3 nucleotides read TGTGCCAGCAGCTTAGTTCTTTCTAGCCCCACCTACGAGCAGTACTTC. Its translation is CASSLVLSSPTYEQYF. The chain couples TRBV7-3 to TRBJ2-7; D is possibly TRBD2 (5 bases). Looked up from germline, CDR1 is SGHTA and CDR2 is FQGTGA. Between the trimmed V and J ends, which lost 2 bases and 2 bases, there was a span of 16 bases. The CDR3 consists of 16 residues. The complete variable domain, with remaining parts taken from reference TRBV7-3 and TRBJ2-7, reads GAGVSQTPSNKVTEKGKYVELRCDPISGHTALYWYRQSLGQGPEFLIYFQGTGAADDSGLPNDRFFAVRPEGSVSTLKIQRTERGDSAVYLCASSLVLSSPTYEQYFGPGTRLTVT.

V usage is TRBV11-3 and J usage is TRBJ2-3; D perhaps matches TRBD2 (6 bases). This CDR3 comprises 13 residues. From germline, CDR1 is SGHNT and CDR2 YENEEA. Trimming shortened V by 3 bases and J by 4 bases, and 8 bases separated the two germline ends. The DNA for the CDR3 is TGTGCCAGCAGCTTTCGGGAGTCAGATACGCAGTATTTT. It is translated as CASSFRESDTQYF.

The chain recombines TRBV27 with TRBJ1-5; D remains ambiguous. V was shortened by 4 bases and J by 3 bases, with 4 bases between the two germline ends. The CDR3 consists of 12 residues. Germline-derived CDR1 and CDR2 are MNHEY and SMNVEV (reference sequence). CDR3 sequence reads: CASSSYNQPQHF. For the CDR3, the DNA is TGTGCCAGCAGTTCGTACAATCAGCCCCAGCATTTT.

The rearrangement joins TRBV5-6 to TRBJ2-5, with TRBD1 matching 8 bases. CDR1 is SGHDT and CDR2 is YYEEEE in the germline V gene. After removal of 0 bases from V and 5 bases from J, the junction contained 12 bases not matched to a gene. This CDR3 is 17 amino acids long. The CDR3 region is CASSLGTRADRVETQYF. The CDR3 DNA follows: TGTGCCAGCAGCTTGGGAACCCGGGCGGACAGGGTGGAGACCCAGTACTTC.

This clone was recorded once. This rearrangement joins TRBV5-4 to TRBJ2-1, with 7 positions matching TRBD1. V was clipped by 7 bases and J by 6 bases; unmatched bases: 7. Germline V gene lookup returns CDR1 SGHNT and CDR2 YYREEE (reference sequence). The CDR3 has 13 residues. As DNA, the CDR3 is TGTGCCAGCGGGATTGACAGGGTCAATGAGCAGTTCTTC. It translates to CASGIDRVNEQFF. Using reference TRBV5-4 and TRBJ2-1 for the parts outside the CDR3, the full variable domain is ETGVTQSPTHLIKTRGQQVTLRCSSQSGHNTVSWYQQALGQGPQFIFQYYREEENGRGNFPPRFSGLQFPNYSSELNVNALELDDSALYLCASGIDRVNEQFFGPGTRLTVL.

This clone was picked up a small number of times. The chain has TRBV4-3 and TRBJ2-3, with TRBD2 matching over 12 bases. The V gene's germline CDR1 is LGHNA and CDR2 YSLEER. This CDR3 is 18 amino acids long. Unmatched junction bases numbered 5, after V lost 0 bases and J lost 1 base. The CDR3 nucleotides read TGCGCCAGCAGCCAAGAGCTAGCGGGGGGGCGGGGCACAGATACGCAGTATTTT. Translated, it gives CASSQELAGGRGTDTQYF.

This chain links TRBV29-1 with TRBJ1-1; 7 positions match TRBD1. Germline V CDR1 and CDR2: SQVTM, ANQGSEA. The CDR3 runs to 12 residues. V trimming: 7 bases; J trimming: 0 bases; junction bases outside the gene matches: 2. The CDR3 DNA is TGCAGCGCTGGGACAGTGAACACTGAAGCTTTCTTT. Its translation is CSAGTVNTEAFF.

The rearrangement joins TRBV5-6 to TRBJ2-2; TRBD1 matches at 7 bases. V shed 7 bases, J shed 6 bases, and the junction held 18 bases outside the gene matches. Germline assignment: CDR1 SGHDT and CDR2 YYEEEE. This CDR3 region has 17 residues. This CDR3 is CASLNWGRDSFPGELFF. In nucleotides, the CDR3 is TGTGCCAGCCTTAACTGGGGCAGGGACAGTTTCCCCGGGGAGCTGTTTTTT.

This clone was detected only a few times. The rearrangement links TRBV29-1 to TRBJ1-1, with 7 bases aligning to TRBD1. In germline, CDR1 is SQVTM, CDR2 ANQGSEA. CDR3 length: 13 residues. V shed 4 bases and J 6 bases; nucleotides not matched to a gene: 8. The CDR3 spells CSVALQGYAEAFF. The CDR3 DNA follows: TGCAGCGTTGCTTTACAGGGGTACGCTGAAGCTTTCTTT.

This clone was detected a few times. The rearrangement links TRBV7-7 to TRBJ2-7, with 8 bases fitting TRBD2. Trimming cost V 5 bases and J 3 bases; bases outside gene matches: 9. In germline, CDR1 is SSHAT, CDR2 FNYEAQ (reference sequence). There are 15 residues in the CDR3. CDR3 sequence: CASSGRLARCYEQYF. CDR3 DNA sequence: TGTGCCAGCAGCGGCCGACTAGCGCGATGCTACGAGCAGTACTTC. The full variable domain, rest sourced from reference TRBV7-7 and TRBJ2-7, is GAGVSQSPRYKVTKRGQDVTLRCDPISSHATLYWYQQALGQGPEFLTYFNYEAQPDKSGLPSDRFSAERPEGSISTLTIQRTEQRDSAMYRCASSGRLARCYEQYFGPGTRLTVT.